The clone carrying this TCR beta chain has only a few counts. Its cognate antigen is unknown. The data stem from a study of T cell repertoires in cytomegalovirus infection. For the study at large: An indication of both CMV infection and matching HLA type came from public TCR beta signatures. The study, taken as a whole, reports: Accumulated public TCR beta family frequency recognized individuals carrying CMV together with the relevant HLA. Dominant in the ex vivo response were TCR beta clonotypes restricted by HLA-C and specific for CMV.

TCRdb re-derived calls from the reads in MiXCR, one entry per CDR3 protein. The table records hundreds of thousands of distinct CDR3 sequences, under 40% of them present only once. Germline V gene sequence: CDR1 SGHRS, CDR2 YFSETQ. Trimming took 0 bases from V and 3 from J, leaving 10 bases between them. The CDR3 totals 15 residues. Sequenced: PBMCs. The clonotype comes from a human donor in good health (CMV status not recorded). Some clones in this sample may be carry-over from other donors' samples. The chain employs TRBV5-1 and TRBJ1-5; D ambiguous. CDR3 in DNA: TGCGCCAGCAGCTTGGTAGGGAATATCAATCAGCCCCAGCATTTT. It yields the protein CASSLVGNINQPQHF.